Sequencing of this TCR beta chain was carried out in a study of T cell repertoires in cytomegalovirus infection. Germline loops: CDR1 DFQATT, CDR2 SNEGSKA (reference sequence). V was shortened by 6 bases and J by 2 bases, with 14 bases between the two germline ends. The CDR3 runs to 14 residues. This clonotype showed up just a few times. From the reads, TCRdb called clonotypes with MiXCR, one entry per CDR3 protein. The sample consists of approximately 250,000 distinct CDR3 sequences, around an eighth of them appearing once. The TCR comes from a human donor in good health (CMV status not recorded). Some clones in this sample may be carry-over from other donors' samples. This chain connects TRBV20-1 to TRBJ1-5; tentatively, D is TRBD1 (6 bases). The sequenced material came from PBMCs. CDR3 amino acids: CSASDRRGNQPQHF. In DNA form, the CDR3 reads TGCAGTGCGTCGGACAGAAGGGGCAATCAGCCCCAGCATTTT.